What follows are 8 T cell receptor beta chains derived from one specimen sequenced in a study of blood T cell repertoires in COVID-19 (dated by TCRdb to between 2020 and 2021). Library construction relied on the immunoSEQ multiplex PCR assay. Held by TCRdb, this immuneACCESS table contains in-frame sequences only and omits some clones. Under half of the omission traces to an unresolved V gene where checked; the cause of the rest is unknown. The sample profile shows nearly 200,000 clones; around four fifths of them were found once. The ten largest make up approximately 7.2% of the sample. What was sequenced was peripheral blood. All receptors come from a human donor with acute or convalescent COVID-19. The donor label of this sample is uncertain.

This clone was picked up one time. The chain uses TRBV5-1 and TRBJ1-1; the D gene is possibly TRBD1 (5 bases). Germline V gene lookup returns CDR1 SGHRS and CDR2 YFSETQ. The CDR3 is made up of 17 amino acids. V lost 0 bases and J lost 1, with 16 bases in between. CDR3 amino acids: CASSLEPFGQGNTEAFF. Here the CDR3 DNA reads TGCGCCAGCAGCTTGGAACCGTTTGGGCAGGGGAACACTGAAGCTTTCTTT. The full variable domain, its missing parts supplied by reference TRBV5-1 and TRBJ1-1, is KAGVTQTPRYLIKTRGQQVTLSCSPISGHRSVSWYQQTPGQGLQFLFEYFSETQRNKGNFPGRFSGRQFSNSRSEMNVSTLELGDSALYLCASSLEPFGQGNTEAFFGQGTRLTVV.

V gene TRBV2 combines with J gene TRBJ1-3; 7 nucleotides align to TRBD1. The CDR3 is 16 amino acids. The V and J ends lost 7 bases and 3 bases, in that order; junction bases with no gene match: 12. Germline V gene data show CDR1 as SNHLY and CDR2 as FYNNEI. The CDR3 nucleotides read TGTGCCAGCAAGGAGACAGGGATCCTCGTTGGAAACACCATATATTTT. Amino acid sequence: CASKETGILVGNTIYF.

The DNA for the CDR3 is TGTGCCAGCAGCCAAGGACGGCGGGAGGGCCAAGAGCAGTTCTTC. It translates to CASSQGRREGQEQFF. The V gene is TRBV4-2, the J gene TRBJ2-1, with 9 bases identical to TRBD2. CDR3 size: 15 residues. The J segment lost 10 bases and the V segment lost 1 base, leaving 8 bases of the junction unmatched. CDR1 and CDR2 (germline): LGHNA, YNFKEQ.

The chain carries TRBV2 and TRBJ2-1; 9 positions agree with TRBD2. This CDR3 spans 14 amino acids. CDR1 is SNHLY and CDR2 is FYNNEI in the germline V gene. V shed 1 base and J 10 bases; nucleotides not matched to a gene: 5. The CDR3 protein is CASSEGGGRAEQFF. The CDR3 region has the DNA TGTGCCAGCAGTGAAGGGGGCGGGAGGGCCGAGCAGTTCTTC. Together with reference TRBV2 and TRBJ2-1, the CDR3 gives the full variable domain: EPEVTQTPSHQVTQMGQEVILRCVPISNHLYFYWYRQILGQKVEFLVSFYNNEISEKSEIFDDQFSVERPDGSNFTLKIRSTKLEDSAMYFCASSEGGGRAEQFFGPGTRLTVL.

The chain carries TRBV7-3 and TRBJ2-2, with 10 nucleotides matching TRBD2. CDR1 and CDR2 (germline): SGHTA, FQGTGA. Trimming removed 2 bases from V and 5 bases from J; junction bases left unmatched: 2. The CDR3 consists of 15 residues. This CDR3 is CASSLGTSVTGELFF. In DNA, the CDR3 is TGTGCCAGCAGCTTAGGGACTAGCGTAACCGGGGAGCTGTTTTTT. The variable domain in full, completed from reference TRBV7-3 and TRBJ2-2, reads GAGVSQTPSNKVTEKGKYVELRCDPISGHTALYWYRQSLGQGPEFLIYFQGTGAADDSGLPNDRFFAVRPEGSVSTLKIQRTERGDSAVYLCASSLGTSVTGELFFGEGSRLTVL.

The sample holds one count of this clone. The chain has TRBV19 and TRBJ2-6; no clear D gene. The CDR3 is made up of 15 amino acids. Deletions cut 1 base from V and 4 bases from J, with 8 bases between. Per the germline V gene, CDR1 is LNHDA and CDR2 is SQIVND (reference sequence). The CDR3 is CASSIGAPGANVLTF. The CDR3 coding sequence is TGTGCCAGTAGTATAGGAGCCCCAGGGGCCAACGTCCTGACTTTC.

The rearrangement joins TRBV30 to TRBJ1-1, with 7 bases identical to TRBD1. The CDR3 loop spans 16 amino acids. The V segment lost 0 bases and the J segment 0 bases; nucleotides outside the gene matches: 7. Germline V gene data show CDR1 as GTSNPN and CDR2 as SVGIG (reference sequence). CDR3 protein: CAWSVPRTGLNTEAFF. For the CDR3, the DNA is TGTGCCTGGAGTGTACCCCGGACAGGCCTGAACACTGAAGCTTTCTTT.

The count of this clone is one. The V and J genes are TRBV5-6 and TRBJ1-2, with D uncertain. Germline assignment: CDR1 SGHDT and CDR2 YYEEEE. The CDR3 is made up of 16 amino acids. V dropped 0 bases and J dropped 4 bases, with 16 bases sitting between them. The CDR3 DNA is TGTGCCAGCAGCTTGGGGACGGTCGACTACCTCTATGGCTACACCTTC. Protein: CASSLGTVDYLYGYTF.